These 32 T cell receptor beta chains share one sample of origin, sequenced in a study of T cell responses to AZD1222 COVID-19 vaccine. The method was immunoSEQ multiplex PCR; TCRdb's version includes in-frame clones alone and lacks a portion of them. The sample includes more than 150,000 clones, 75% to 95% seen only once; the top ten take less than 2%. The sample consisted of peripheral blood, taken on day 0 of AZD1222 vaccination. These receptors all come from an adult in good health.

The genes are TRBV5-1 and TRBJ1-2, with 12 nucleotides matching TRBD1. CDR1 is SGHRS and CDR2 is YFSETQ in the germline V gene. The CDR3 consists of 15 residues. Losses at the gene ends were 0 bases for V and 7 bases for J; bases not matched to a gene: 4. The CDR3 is CASSLGDRGPAGYTF. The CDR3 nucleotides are TGCGCCAGCAGCTTGGGGGACAGGGGGCCCGCTGGCTACACCTTC. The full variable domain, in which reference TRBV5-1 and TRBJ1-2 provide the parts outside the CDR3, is KAGVTQTPRYLIKTRGQQVTLSCSPISGHRSVSWYQQTPGQGLQFLFEYFSETQRNKGNFPGRFSGRQFSNSRSEMNVSTLELGDSALYLCASSLGDRGPAGYTFGSGTRLTVV.

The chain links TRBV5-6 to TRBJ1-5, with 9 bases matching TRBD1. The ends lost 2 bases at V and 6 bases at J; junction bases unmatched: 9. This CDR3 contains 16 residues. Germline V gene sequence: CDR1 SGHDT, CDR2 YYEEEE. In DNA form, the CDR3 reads TGTGCCAGCAGCTTCTCCGGGACAGGGCTCGGTCAGCCCCAGCATTTT. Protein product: CASSFSGTGLGQPQHF.

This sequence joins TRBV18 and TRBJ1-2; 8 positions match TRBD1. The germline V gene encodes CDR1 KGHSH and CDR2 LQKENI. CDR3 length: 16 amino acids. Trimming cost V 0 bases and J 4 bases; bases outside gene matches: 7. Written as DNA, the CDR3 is TGTGCCAGCTCACCACCGGGGACAGGCGGTCTCTATGGCTACACCTTC. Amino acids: CASSPPGTGGLYGYTF.

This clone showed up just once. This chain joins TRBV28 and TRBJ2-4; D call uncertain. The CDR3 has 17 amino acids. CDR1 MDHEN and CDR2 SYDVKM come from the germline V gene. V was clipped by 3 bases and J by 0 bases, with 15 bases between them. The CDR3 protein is CASSFILSSIAKNIQYF. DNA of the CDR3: TGTGCCAGCAGTTTTATTTTGAGCTCCATAGCCAAAAACATTCAGTACTTC.

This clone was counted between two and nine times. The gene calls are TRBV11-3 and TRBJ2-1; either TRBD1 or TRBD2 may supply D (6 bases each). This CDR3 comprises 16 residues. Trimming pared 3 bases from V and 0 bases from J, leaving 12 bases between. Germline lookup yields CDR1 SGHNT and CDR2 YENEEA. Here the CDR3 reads CASSLGGWSSYNEQFF. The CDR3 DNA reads TGTGCCAGCAGCTTGGGGGGCTGGAGCTCCTACAATGAGCAGTTCTTC.

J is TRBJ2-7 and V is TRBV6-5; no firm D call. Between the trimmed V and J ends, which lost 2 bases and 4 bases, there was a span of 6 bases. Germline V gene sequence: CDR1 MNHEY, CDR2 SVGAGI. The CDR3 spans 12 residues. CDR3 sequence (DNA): TGTGCCAGCAGTTACGCGAAATACGAGCAGTACTTC. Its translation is CASSYAKYEQYF.

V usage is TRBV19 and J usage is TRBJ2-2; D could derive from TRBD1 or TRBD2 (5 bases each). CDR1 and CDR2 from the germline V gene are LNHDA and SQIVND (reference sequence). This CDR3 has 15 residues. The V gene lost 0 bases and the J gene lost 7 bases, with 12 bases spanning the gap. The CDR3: CASSIENRGVGELFF. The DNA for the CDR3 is TGTGCCAGTAGTATAGAAAACAGAGGGGTCGGGGAGCTGTTTTTT. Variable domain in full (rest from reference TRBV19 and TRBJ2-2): DGGITQSPKYLFRKEGQNVTLSCEQNLNHDAMYWYRQDPGQGLRLIYYSQIVNDFQKGDIAEGYSVSREKKESFPLTVTSAQKNPTAFYLCASSIENRGVGELFFGEGSRLTVL.

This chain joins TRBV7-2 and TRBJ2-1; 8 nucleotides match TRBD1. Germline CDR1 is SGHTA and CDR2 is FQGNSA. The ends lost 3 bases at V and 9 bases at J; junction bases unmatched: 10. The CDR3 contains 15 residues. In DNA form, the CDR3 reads TGTGCCAGCAGCTTCGACGGACAGGGAGTAGGTGAGCAGTTCTTC. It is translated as CASSFDGQGVGEQFF.

This CDR3 reads CASSKSATGDCTGELFF. CDR3 in DNA: TGTGCCAGCAGCAAAAGTGCGACAGGGGATTGCACCGGGGAGCTGTTTTTT. J is TRBJ2-2 and V is TRBV21-1; the DNA was not used to check the table's D call, TRBD1. TRBV21-1 is annotated as a pseudogene. The CDR3 sequence is 17 residues long.

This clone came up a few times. This chain's CDR3 is CASSDSDNGELFF. The CDR3 DNA reads as TGTGCCAGCAGTGACTCTGATAACGGGGAGCTGTTTTTT. V and J are TRBV6-4 and TRBJ2-2; D gene uncertain. V lost 0 bases, J lost 7 bases, and 6 bases lay in between. The V gene's germline CDR1 is MRHNA and CDR2 SNTAGT. This CDR3 has 13 amino acids.

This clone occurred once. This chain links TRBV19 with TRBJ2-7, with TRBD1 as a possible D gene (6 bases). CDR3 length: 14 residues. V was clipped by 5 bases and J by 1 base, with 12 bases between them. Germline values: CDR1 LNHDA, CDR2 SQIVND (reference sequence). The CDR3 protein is CASSYWGRSYEQYF. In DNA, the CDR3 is TGTGCCAGTAGTTACTGGGGGCGATCCTACGAGCAGTACTTC.

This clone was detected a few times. CDR3: CASSLIPSYEQYF. Written as DNA, the CDR3 is TGTGCCAGCAGCTTAATTCCATCCTACGAGCAGTACTTC. The V and J genes are TRBV7-2 and TRBJ2-7, with no clear D. The CDR3 length is 13 residues. The germline V gene has CDR1 SGHTA and CDR2 FQGNSA. V lost 2 bases, J lost 1 base, and 6 bases lay in between.

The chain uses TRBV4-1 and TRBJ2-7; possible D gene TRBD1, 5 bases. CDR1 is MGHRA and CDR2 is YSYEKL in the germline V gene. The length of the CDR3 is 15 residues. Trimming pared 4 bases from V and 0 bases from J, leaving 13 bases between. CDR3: CASSPLGASSYEQYF. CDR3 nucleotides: TGCGCCAGCAGCCCCTTAGGGGCTAGCTCCTACGAGCAGTACTTC.

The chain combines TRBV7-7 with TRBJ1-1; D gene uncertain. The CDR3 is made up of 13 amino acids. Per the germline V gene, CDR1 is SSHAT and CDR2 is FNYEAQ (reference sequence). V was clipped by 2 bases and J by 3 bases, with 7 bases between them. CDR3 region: CASSLNRYTEAFF. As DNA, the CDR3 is TGTGCCAGCAGCTTAAATAGGTACACTGAAGCTTTCTTT.

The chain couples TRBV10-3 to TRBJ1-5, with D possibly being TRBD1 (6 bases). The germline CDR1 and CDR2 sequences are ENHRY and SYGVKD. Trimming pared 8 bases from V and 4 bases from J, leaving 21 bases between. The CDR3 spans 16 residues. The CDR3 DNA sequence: TGTGCCATCGGTACCAAAGGGGGAATAGGAAATCAGCCCCAGCATTTT. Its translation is CAIGTKGGIGNQPQHF.

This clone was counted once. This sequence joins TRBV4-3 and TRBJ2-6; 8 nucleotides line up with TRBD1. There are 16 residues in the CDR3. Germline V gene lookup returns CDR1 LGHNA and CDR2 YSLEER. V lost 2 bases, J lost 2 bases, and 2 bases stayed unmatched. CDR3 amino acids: CASSQTGGTGANVLTF. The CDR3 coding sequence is TGCGCCAGCAGCCAAACAGGGGGTACTGGGGCCAACGTCCTGACTTTC.

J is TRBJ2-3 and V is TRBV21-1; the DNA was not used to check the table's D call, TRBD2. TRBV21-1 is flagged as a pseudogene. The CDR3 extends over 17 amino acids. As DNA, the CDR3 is TGTGCCAGCAGCAAAAAGACAAACCGGGAAAACACAGATACGCAGTATTTT. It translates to CASSKKTNRENTDTQYF.

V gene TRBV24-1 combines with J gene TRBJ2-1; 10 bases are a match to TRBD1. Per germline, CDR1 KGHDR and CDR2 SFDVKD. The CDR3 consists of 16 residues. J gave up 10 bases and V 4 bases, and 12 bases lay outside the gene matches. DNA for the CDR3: TGTGCCACCAGTGACAGGACAGGGGGAGGGAATGCGGAGCAGTTCTTC. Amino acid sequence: CATSDRTGGGNAEQFF.

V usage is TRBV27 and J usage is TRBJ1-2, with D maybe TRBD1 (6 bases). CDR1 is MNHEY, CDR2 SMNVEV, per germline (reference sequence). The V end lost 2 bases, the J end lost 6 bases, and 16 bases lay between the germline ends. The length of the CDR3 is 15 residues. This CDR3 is CASSLAGGRTHGYTF. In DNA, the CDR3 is TGTGCCAGCAGTTTAGCTGGGGGGCGCACCCATGGCTACACCTTC.

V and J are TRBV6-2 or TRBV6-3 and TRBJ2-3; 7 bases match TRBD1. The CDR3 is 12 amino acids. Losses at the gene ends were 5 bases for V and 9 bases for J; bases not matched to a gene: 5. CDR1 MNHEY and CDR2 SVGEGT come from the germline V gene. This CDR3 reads CASSLDRVTQYF. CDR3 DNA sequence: TGTGCCAGCAGTCTTGACAGGGTGACGCAGTATTTT.

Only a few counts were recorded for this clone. The CDR3 loop is CASSQDDGTTYEQYF. Here the CDR3 DNA reads TGTGCCAGCAGCCAAGACGACGGGACTACCTACGAGCAGTACTTC. V gene TRBV4-2 combines with J gene TRBJ2-7, with TRBD2 identical over 7 bases. Germline V CDR1 and CDR2: LGHNA, YNFKEQ. With 0 bases clipped from V and 2 bases from J, the junction kept 4 bases outside the gene matches. The CDR3 runs to 15 residues.

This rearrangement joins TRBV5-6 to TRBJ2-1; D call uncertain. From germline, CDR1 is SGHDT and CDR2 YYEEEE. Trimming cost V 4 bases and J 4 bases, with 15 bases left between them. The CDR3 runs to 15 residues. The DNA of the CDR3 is TGTGCCAGCAGCCACCAAACAAAGGTTTACAATGAGCAGTTCTTC. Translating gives CASSHQTKVYNEQFF.

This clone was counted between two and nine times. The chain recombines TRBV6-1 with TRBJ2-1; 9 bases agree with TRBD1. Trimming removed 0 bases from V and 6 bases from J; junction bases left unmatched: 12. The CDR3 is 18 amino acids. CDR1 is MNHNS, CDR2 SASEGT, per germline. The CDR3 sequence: CASSEAGTGYLERNEQFF. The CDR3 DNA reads TGTGCCAGCAGTGAAGCCGGGACAGGGTACCTAGAGCGCAATGAGCAGTTCTTC.

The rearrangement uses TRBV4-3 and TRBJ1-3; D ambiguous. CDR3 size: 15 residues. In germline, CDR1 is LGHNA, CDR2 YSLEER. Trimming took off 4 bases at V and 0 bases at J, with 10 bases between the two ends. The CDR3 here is CASSRSKSSGNTIYF. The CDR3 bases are TGCGCCAGCAGCCGGTCGAAGAGCTCTGGAAACACCATATATTTT.

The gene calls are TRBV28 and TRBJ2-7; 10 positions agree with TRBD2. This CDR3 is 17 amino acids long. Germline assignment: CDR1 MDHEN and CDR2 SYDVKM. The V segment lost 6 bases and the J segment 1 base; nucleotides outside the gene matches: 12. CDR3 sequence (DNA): TGTGCCAGCAGCAGCAGGTTGTTACTAGCGGGATCCTACGAGCAGTACTTC. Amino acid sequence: CASSSRLLLAGSYEQYF.

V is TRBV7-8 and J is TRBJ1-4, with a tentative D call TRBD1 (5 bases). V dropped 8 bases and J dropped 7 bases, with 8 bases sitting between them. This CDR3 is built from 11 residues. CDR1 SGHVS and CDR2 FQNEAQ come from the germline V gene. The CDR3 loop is CASGGGEKLFF. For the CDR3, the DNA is TGTGCCAGCGGGGGAGGTGAAAAACTGTTTTTT.

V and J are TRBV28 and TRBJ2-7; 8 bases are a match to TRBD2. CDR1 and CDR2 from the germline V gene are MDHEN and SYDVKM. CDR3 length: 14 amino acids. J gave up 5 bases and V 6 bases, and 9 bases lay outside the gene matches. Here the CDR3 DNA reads TGTGCCAGCAGATCCGGGACTAGGTCCCACGAGCAGTACTTC. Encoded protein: CASRSGTRSHEQYF.

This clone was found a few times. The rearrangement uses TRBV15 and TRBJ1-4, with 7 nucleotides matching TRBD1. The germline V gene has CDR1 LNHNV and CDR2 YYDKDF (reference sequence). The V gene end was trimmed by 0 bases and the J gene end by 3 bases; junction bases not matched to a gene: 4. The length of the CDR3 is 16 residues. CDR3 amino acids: CATSRDYRGSNEKLFF. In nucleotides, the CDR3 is TGTGCCACCAGCAGAGATTACAGGGGATCTAATGAAAAACTGTTTTTT.

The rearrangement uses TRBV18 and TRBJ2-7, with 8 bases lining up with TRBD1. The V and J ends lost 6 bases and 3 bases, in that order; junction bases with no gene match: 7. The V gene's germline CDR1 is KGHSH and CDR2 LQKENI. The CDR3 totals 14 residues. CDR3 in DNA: TGTGCCAGCTCCCCCGGGACAGGAGGCTACGAGCAGTACTTC. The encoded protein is CASSPGTGGYEQYF.

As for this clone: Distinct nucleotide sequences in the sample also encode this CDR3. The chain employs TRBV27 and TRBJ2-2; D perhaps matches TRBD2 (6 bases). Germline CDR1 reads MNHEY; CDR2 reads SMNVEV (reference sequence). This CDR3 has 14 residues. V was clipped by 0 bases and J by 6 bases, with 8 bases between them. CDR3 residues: CASSLSAGPGELFF. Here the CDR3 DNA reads TGTGCCAGCAGTTTATCGGCGGGACCCGGGGAGCTGTTTTTT.

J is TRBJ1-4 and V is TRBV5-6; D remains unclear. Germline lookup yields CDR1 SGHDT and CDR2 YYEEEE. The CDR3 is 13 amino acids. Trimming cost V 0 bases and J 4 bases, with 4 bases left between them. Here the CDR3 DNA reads TGTGCCAGCAGCTTGGTAGATAATGAAAAACTGTTTTTT. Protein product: CASSLVDNEKLFF.

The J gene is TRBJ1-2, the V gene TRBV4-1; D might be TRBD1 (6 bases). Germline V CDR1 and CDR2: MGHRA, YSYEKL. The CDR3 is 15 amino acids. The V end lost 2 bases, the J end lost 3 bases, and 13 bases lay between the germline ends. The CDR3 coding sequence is TGCGCCAGCAGCCAACCGACAGGTGCAGACTATGGCTACACCTTC. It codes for CASSQPTGADYGYTF.